The 22 T cell receptor beta chains below all came from one sample that was sequenced in a study of glioma-infiltrating T cells. TCR alpha and beta CDR3 regions were amplified from RNA using iRepertoire nested multiplex PCR. Each CDR3 protein is one row after TCRdb ran MiXCR on the multiplex PCR reads. The sample has around 170,000 distinct CDR3 sequences; more than 35% are singletons. The source material was glioma tissue, nonneoplastic brain tissue, or PBMCs (not recorded which). The receptors were gathered from a human donor with low-grade glioma or glioblastoma, undergoing nonglioma brain surgery, or in good health (not recorded which).

V usage is TRBV5-1 and J usage is TRBJ2-7; no reliable D call. V lost 6 bases and J 3 bases, leaving 10 bases between the germline ends. CDR3 length equals 12 residues. Germline V CDR1 and CDR2: SGHRS, YFSETQ. CDR3: CASISQYYEQYF. The CDR3 bases are TGCGCCAGCATCTCGCAATACTACGAGCAGTACTTC.

As for this clonotype: A much larger clone differs by one base, so this may be a read error. This rearrangement joins TRBV20-1 to TRBJ2-7; 9 bases match TRBD1. V shed 5 bases, J shed 4 bases, and the junction held 12 bases outside the gene matches. The CDR3 runs 15 residues. Germline values: CDR1 DFQATT, CDR2 SNEGSKA (reference sequence). Written as DNA, the CDR3 is TGCAGTGCTGACCCTTCAACAGGGGGCACTTACGAGCAGTACTTC. Protein sequence: CSADPSTGGTYEQYF.

The chain joins TRBV24-1 to TRBJ2-7, with 7 bases identical to TRBD2. This CDR3 comprises 18 residues. V was clipped by 5 bases and J by 5 bases; unmatched bases: 20. Germline CDR1 reads KGHDR; CDR2 reads SFDVKD. CDR3 sequence: CATSVEGALSGKADEQYF. The DNA of the CDR3 is TGTGCCACCAGTGTAGAAGGGGCCCTAAGCGGGAAGGCCGACGAGCAGTACTTC.

This clonotype was seen at least ten times. The gene calls are TRBV6-1 and TRBJ2-1; 9 nucleotides match TRBD2. J lost 8 bases, V lost 6 bases, and 8 bases had no gene match. The CDR3 consists of 14 residues. Germline V gives CDR1 MNHNS, CDR2 SASEGT. CDR3 protein: CASRGLARFDEQFF. The CDR3 DNA sequence: TGTGCCAGCAGGGGACTAGCAAGGTTCGATGAGCAGTTCTTC.

With respect to this clonotype: A much larger clone differs from this one at a single base, so this may be a read error. The rearrangement joins TRBV4-1 to TRBJ1-4; D remains unclear. This CDR3 region has 14 residues. Germline CDR1 is MGHRA and CDR2 is YSYEKL. V was pared by 5 bases and J by 2 bases, with 9 bases between. In nucleotides, the CDR3 is TGCGCCAGCAGCAAAATTGTGACTAATGAAAAACTGTTTTTT. Translated, it gives CASSKIVTNEKLFF.

In this sample, this clonotype turned up a few times. The gene calls are TRBV18 and TRBJ2-1; tentatively, D is TRBD2 (6 bases). The CDR3 loop spans 15 amino acids. Germline lookup yields CDR1 KGHSH and CDR2 LQKENI. Trimming cost V 0 bases and J 5 bases, with 11 bases left between them. CDR3 amino acids: CASSPPERANNEQFF. The CDR3 DNA reads as TGTGCCAGCTCACCACCGGAGCGGGCCAACAATGAGCAGTTCTTC.

This clonotype showed up many times. V is TRBV18 and J is TRBJ1-1; D is uncertain. From germline, CDR1 is KGHSH and CDR2 LQKENI. This CDR3 is 12 amino acids long. Trimming pared 4 bases from V and 7 bases from J, leaving 10 bases between. CDR3 sequence reads: CASSQDGNEAFF. The CDR3 DNA reads TGTGCCAGCTCACAAGACGGTAATGAAGCTTTCTTT.

This clonotype was found a few times. V is TRBV12-3 or TRBV12-4 and J is TRBJ2-6; D unclear. This CDR3 has 16 amino acids. The V and J ends lost 1 base and 2 bases respectively, with 9 bases between them. As DNA, the CDR3 is TGTGCCAGCAGTTTAGGACTGCTCGCTGGGGCCAACGTCCTGACTTTC. Amino acid sequence: CASSLGLLAGANVLTF.

As concerns this clonotype: A much larger clone sits a single nucleotide away, making a read error possible. The chain employs TRBV24-1 and TRBJ2-1, with 11 bases lining up with TRBD2. Per the germline V gene, CDR1 is KGHDR and CDR2 is SFDVKD. This CDR3 has 15 residues. The CDR3 loop is CANSDLAGGPNEQFF. The CDR3 coding sequence is TGTGCCAACAGTGATTTAGCGGGAGGGCCCAATGAGCAGTTCTTC.

The J gene is TRBJ2-7, the V gene TRBV29-1; 12 nucleotides line up with TRBD1. The J segment lost 2 bases and the V segment lost 6 bases, leaving 2 bases of the junction unmatched. The CDR3 has 13 residues. From germline, CDR1 is SQVTM and CDR2 ANQGSEA. The chain's CDR3 is CSVGQGAPYEQYF. CDR3 nucleotides: TGCAGCGTGGGACAGGGGGCCCCCTACGAGCAGTACTTC.

This clonotype was found many times. The rearrangement joins TRBV7-2 to TRBJ2-3; D is perhaps TRBD2 (6 bases). Trimming left V 5 bases short and J 0 bases short, with 9 bases between. The CDR3 is 14 amino acids. Per germline, CDR1 SGHTA and CDR2 FQGNSA. The CDR3 sequence: CASSIGGSTDTQYF. CDR3 nucleotide sequence: TGTGCCAGCAGCATCGGAGGGAGCACAGATACGCAGTATTTT.

On this clonotype: A much larger clone lies one base from this, so it may be a read error. This chain links TRBV29-1 with TRBJ1-1; possibly TRBD1 for D (6 bases). Looked up from germline, CDR1 is SQVTM and CDR2 is ANQGSEA. This CDR3 has 14 amino acids. The V and J ends lost 5 bases and 8 bases respectively, with 21 bases between them. CDR3 nucleotide sequence: TGCAGCGTTAATGATGACAGGTACTTAGACGAAGCTTTCTTT. This gives the protein CSVNDDRYLDEAFF. Based on the CDR3 plus reference TRBV29-1 and TRBJ1-1, the full variable domain is SAVISQKPSRDICQRGTSLTIQCQVDSQVTMMFWYRQQPGQSLTLIATANQGSEATYESGFVIDKFPISRPNLTFSTLTVSNMSPEDSSIYLCSVNDDRYLDEAFFGQGTRLTVV.

With respect to this clonotype: Being one base from a much bigger clone, this may be a read error. The V gene is TRBV25-1, the J gene TRBJ2-2, with D possibly matching TRBD2 (5 bases). V dropped 3 bases and J dropped 4 bases, with 15 bases sitting between them. This CDR3 has 16 amino acids. The germline CDR1 and CDR2 sequences are MGHDK and SYGVNS. DNA of the CDR3: TGTGCCAGCAGTGATTCCCGGGGAAGCCGCACCGGGGAGCTGTTTTTT. Residues: CASSDSRGSRTGELFF.

As for this clonotype: With a much larger clone just one base away, this may be a read error. This chain links TRBV20-1 with TRBJ2-7, with D possibly matching TRBD1 (5 bases). Germline CDR1 and CDR2: DFQATT and SNEGSKA (reference sequence). This CDR3 has 11 amino acids. The chain's CDR3 is CSGRDYYEQYF. The CDR3 DNA follows: TGCAGCGGCAGGGATTACTACGAGCAGTACTTC.

This clonotype was seen many times. This rearrangement joins TRBV29-1 to TRBJ1-3; D remains ambiguous. The germline V gene encodes CDR1 SQVTM and CDR2 ANQGSEA. The CDR3 totals 12 residues. The germline V and J ends were trimmed by 4 bases and 0 bases, with 4 bases remaining between them. The CDR3 DNA reads as TGCAGCGTTGCAGTCTCTGGAAACACCATATATTTT. Translating gives CSVAVSGNTIYF.

About this clonotype: This may come from a read error, since a much larger clone is one base off. This chain links TRBV2 with TRBJ1-5, with 7 positions matching TRBD1. Germline CDR1 is SNHLY and CDR2 is FYNNEI. This CDR3 has 14 residues. The CDR3 DNA follows: TGTGCCAGCAGACCAACAGGGGTCTATCAGACCCAGCATTTT. Its translation: CASRPTGVYQTQHF. The variable domain in full, with the rest retrieved from reference TRBV2 and TRBJ1-5, is EPEVTQTPSHQVTQMGQEVILRCVPISNHLYFYWYRQILGQKVEFLVSFYNNEISEKSEIFDDQFSVERPDGSNFTLKIRSTKLEDSAMYFCASRPTGVYQTQHFGDGTRLSIL.

This clonotype came up many times. The rearrangement joins TRBV6-1 to TRBJ2-1, with TRBD1 matching 7 bases. The CDR3 sequence is 14 residues long. Germline V gene lookup returns CDR1 MNHNS and CDR2 SASEGT. Trimming removed 6 bases from V and 6 bases from J; junction bases left unmatched: 8. This CDR3 reads CASRPPTGSNEQFF. CDR3 DNA: TGTGCCAGCAGACCACCGACAGGGTCCAATGAGCAGTTCTTC.

This sequence joins TRBV11-2 and TRBJ2-1, with 10 positions matching TRBD2. The CDR3 runs 13 residues. Looked up from germline, CDR1 is SGHAT and CDR2 is FQNNGV. After removal of 2 bases from V and 15 bases from J, the junction contained 7 bases not matched to a gene. CDR3 bases: TGTGCCAGCAGCTTACTCACTAGCGGGAAGTGGTTCTTC. Its translation is CASSLLTSGKWFF.

In regard to this clonotype: One end of the junction varies from germline; a read error may be responsible. The chain uses TRBV7-2 and TRBJ2-3; 10 bases are shared with TRBD2. CDR3 length equals 15 residues. Germline V lookup: CDR1 SGHTA, CDR2 FQGNSA. CDR3 DNA sequence: TGTGCCAGCAGCTCTAGCGGGAGAGGGGTAGATACGAAGTATTTT. Translated, it gives CASSSSGRGVDTKYF.

There are many counts of this clonotype. This chain connects TRBV28 to TRBJ1-2, with D hard to call. The germline gives CDR1 MDHEN, CDR2 SYDVKM. The CDR3 runs 11 residues. The V gene lost 10 bases and the J gene lost 5 bases, with 11 bases spanning the gap. CDR3 loop: CATIGGYGYTF. CDR3 DNA: TGTGCCACCATAGGAGGGTATGGCTACACCTTC.

On this clonotype: A clone one base away is much larger, so this may be a read error. CDR3: CASSLKSGAAPYEQYF. In nucleotides, the CDR3 is TGTGCCAGCAGTTTAAAATCCGGGGCAGCGCCGTACGAGCAGTACTTC. The chain combines TRBV27 with TRBJ2-7; the D call may be TRBD1 or TRBD2 (5 bases each). This CDR3 has 16 residues. The germline CDR1 and CDR2 sequences are MNHEY and SMNVEV (reference sequence). The V end lost 2 bases, the J end lost 4 bases, and 18 bases lay between the germline ends.

This clonotype was observed at least ten times. The V gene is TRBV28, the J gene TRBJ1-4; D possibly corresponds to TRBD1 (6 bases). CDR1 and CDR2 from the germline V gene are MDHEN and SYDVKM. The CDR3 extends over 14 amino acids. V dropped 7 bases and J dropped 0 bases, with 9 bases sitting between them. Here the CDR3 DNA reads TGTGCCAGCATGGGGACAACAACTAATGAAAAACTGTTTTTT. Translation gives CASMGTTTNEKLFF.